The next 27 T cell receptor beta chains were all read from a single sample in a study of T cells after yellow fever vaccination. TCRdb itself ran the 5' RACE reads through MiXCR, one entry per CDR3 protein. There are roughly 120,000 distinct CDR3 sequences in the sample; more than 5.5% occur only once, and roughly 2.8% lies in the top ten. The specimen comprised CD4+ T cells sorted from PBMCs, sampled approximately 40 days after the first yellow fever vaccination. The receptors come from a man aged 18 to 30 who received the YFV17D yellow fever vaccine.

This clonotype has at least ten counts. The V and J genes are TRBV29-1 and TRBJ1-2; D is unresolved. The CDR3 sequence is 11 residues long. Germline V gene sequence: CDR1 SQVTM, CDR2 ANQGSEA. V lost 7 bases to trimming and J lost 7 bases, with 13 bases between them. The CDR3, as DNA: TGCAGCGCCCTCTTGGGTGGTGGCTACACCTTC. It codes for CSALLGGGYTF.

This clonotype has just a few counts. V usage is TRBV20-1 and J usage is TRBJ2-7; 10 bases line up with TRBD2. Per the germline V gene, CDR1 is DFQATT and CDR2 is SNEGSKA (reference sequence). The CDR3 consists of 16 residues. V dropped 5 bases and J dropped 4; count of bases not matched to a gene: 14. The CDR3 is CSAAPPPSGGPYEQYF. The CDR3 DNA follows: TGCAGTGCTGCCCCACCCCCTAGCGGGGGCCCTTACGAGCAGTACTTC.

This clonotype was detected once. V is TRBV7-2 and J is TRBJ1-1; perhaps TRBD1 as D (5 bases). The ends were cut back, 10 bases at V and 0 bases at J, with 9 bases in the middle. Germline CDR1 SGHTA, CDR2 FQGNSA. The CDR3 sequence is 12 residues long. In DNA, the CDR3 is TGTGCCACCGGGACGATGAACACTGAAGCTTTCTTT. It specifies CATGTMNTEAFF. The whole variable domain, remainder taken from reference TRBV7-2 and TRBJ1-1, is GAGVSQSPSNKVTEKGKDVELRCDPISGHTALYWYRQSLGQGLEFLIYFQGNSAPDKSGLPSDRFSAERTGGSVSTLTIQRTQQEDSAVYLCATGTMNTEAFFGQGTRLTVV.

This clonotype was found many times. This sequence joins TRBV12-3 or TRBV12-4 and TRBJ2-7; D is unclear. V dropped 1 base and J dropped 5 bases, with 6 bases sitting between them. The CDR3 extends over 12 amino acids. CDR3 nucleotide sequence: TGTGCCAGCAGTTTAGTCGGAGACGAGCAGTACTTC. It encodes CASSLVGDEQYF.

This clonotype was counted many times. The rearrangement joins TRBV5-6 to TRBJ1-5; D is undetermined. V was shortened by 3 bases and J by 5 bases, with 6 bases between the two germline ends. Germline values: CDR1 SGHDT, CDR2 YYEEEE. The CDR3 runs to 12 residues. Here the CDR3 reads CASSSRYQPQHF. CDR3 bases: TGTGCCAGCAGCTCGCGCTATCAGCCCCAGCATTTT.

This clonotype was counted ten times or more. As DNA, the CDR3 is TGCGCCAGCACCAGGACAGGGGATAGCAATCAGCCCCAGCATTTT. It encodes CASTRTGDSNQPQHF. The V call is TRBV4-1, the J call TRBJ1-5; 9 bases line up with TRBD1. The ends lost 7 bases at V and 0 bases at J; junction bases unmatched: 4. Germline values: CDR1 MGHRA, CDR2 YSYEKL. The CDR3 is 15 amino acids.

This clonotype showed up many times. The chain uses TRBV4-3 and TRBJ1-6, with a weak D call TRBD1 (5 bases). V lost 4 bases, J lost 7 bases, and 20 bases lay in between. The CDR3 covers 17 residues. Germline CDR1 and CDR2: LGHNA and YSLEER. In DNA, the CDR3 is TGCGCCAGCAGCCCCTCCCCCACCGACAGAAGGAATTCACCCCTCCACTTT. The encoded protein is CASSPSPTDRRNSPLHF.

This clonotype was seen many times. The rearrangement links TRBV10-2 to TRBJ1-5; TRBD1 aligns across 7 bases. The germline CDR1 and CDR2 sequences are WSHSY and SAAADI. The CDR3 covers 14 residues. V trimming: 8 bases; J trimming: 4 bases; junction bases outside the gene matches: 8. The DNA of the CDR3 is TGCGCCAGCGGAAATCTACAGGGGAATCAGCCCCAGCATTTT. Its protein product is CASGNLQGNQPQHF.

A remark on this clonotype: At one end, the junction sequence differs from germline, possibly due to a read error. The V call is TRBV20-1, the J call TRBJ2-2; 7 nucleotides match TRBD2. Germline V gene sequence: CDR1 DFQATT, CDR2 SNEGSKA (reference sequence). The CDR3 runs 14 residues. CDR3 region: CSAARTSNSGELFF. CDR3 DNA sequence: TGCAGTGCCGCCCGGACTAGTAACAGCGGGGAGCTGTTTTTT.

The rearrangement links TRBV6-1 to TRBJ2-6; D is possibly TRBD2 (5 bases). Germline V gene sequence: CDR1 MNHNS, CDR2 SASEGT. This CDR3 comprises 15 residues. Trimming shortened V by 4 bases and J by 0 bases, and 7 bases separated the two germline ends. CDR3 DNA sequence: TGTGCCAGCAGTGCCGGGGTCTCTGGGGCCAACGTCCTGACTTTC. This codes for CASSAGVSGANVLTF.

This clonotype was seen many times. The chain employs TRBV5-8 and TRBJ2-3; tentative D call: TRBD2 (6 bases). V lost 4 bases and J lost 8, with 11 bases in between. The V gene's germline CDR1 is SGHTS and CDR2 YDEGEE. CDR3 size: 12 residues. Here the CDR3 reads CASSIHSGTQYF. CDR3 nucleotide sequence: TGTGCCAGCAGCATCCATAGCGGTACGCAGTATTTT.

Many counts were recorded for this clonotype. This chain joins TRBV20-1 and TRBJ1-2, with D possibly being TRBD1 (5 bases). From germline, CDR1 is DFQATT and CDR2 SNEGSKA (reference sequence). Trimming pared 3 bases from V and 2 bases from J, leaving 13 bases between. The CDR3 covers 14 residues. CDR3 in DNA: TGCAGTGCTAGCGCAGGGAGTGCAAACTATGGCTACACCTTC. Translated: CSASAGSANYGYTF.

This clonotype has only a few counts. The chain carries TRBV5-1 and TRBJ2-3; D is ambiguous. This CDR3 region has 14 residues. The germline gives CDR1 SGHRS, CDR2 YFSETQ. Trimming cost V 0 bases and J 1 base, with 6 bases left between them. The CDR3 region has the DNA TGCGCCAGCAGCTTGGCCTCCGGCACAGATACGCAGTATTTT. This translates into CASSLASGTDTQYF.

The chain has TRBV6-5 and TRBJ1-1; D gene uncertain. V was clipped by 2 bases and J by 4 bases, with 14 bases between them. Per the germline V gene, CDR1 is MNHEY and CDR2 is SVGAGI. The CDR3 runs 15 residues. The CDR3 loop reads CASSYAARLSTEAFF. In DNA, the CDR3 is TGTGCCAGCAGTTACGCCGCCAGGCTCAGCACTGAAGCTTTCTTT.

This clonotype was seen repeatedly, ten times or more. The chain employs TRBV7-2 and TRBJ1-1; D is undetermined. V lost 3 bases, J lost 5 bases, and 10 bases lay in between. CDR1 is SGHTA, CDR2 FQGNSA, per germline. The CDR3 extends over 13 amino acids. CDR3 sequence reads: CASSFMGLTEAFF. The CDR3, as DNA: TGTGCCAGCAGCTTTATGGGTTTGACTGAAGCTTTCTTT. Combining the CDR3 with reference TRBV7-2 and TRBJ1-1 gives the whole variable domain GAGVSQSPSNKVTEKGKDVELRCDPISGHTALYWYRQSLGQGLEFLIYFQGNSAPDKSGLPSDRFSAERTGGSVSTLTIQRTQQEDSAVYLCASSFMGLTEAFFGQGTRLTVV.

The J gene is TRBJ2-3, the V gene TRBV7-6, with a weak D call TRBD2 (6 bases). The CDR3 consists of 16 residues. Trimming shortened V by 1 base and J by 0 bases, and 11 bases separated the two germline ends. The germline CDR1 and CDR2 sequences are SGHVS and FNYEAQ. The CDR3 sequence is CASSLGAGSSTDTQYF. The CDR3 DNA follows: TGTGCCAGCAGCTTAGGGGCGGGGAGTAGCACAGATACGCAGTATTTT.

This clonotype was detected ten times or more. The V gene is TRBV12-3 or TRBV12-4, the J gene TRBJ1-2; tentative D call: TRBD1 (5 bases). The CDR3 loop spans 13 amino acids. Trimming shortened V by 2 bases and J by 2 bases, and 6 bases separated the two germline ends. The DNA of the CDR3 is TGTGCCAGCAGTTTATGGGGCAACTATGGCTACACCTTC. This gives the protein CASSLWGNYGYTF.

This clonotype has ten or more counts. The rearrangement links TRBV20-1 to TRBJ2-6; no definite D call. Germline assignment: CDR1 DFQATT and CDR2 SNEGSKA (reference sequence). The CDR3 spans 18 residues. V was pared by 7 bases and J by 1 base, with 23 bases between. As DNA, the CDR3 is TGCAGTGTTCCCACCCCCGCGGTCAGAGGATCTGGGGCCAACGTCCTGACTTTC. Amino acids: CSVPTPAVRGSGANVLTF.

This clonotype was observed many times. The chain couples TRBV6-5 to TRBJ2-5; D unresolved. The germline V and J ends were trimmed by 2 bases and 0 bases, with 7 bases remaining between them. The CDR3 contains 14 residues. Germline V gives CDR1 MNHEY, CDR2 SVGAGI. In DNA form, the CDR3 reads TGTGCCAGCAGTTACGCCGGATACCAAGAGACCCAGTACTTC. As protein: CASSYAGYQETQYF.

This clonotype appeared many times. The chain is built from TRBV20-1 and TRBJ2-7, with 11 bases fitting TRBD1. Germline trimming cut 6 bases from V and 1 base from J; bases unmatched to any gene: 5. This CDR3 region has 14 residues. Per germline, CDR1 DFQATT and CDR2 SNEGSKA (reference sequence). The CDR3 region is CSAGDRGSSYEQYF. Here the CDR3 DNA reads TGCAGTGCCGGGGACAGGGGGAGTTCCTACGAGCAGTACTTC.

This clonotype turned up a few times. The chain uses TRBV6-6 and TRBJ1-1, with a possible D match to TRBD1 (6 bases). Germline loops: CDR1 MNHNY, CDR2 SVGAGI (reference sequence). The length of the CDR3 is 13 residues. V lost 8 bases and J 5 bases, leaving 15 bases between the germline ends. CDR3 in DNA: TGTGCCAGCGGAACAACAGGGAAAACTGAAGCTTTCTTT. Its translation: CASGTTGKTEAFF.

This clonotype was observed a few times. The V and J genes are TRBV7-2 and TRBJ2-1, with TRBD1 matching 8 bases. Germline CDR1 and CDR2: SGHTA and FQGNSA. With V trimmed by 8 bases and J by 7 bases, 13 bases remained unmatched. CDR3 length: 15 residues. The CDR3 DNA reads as TGTGCCAGCCGACGTAGCGGACAGGGCTTAAATGAGCAGTTCTTC. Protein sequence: CASRRSGQGLNEQFF.

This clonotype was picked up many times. The CDR3: CASSPGVFEDEQFF. CDR3 bases: TGTGCCAGCAGCCCGGGGGTCTTCGAAGATGAGCAGTTCTTC. This chain links TRBV9 with TRBJ2-1; D perhaps matches TRBD2 (6 bases). The CDR3 covers 14 residues. Germline V gene sequence: CDR1 SGDLS, CDR2 YYNGEE. V was trimmed by 4 bases and J by 8 bases, leaving 16 bases between them.

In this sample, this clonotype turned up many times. The CDR3 DNA reads TGTGCCAGCAGTTTCACTCGGGGTCACACTGAAGCTTTCTTT. Protein sequence: CASSFTRGHTEAFF. The chain is built from TRBV12-3 or TRBV12-4 and TRBJ1-1; no definite D call. The CDR3 has 14 residues. V lost 3 bases and J lost 3, with 11 bases in between.

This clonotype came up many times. The CDR3 DNA reads as TGCAGTGCTAGAGACCGTAAGGCCGGCCGATCTCAGCCCCAGCATTTT. Translated, it gives CSARDRKAGRSQPQHF. The J gene is TRBJ1-5, the V gene TRBV20-1, with D unresolved. The germline V gene encodes CDR1 DFQATT and CDR2 SNEGSKA (reference sequence). There are 16 residues in the CDR3. Between the trimmed V and J ends, which lost 0 bases and 6 bases, there was a span of 18 bases.

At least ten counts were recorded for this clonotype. For the CDR3, the DNA is TGCAGCGTTATGCGACAGGGGGTCTCCTACGAGCAGTACTTC. Protein: CSVMRQGVSYEQYF. The rearrangement uses TRBV20-1 and TRBJ2-7; 9 bases align to TRBD1. This CDR3 spans 14 amino acids. The germline V gene has CDR1 DFQATT and CDR2 SNEGSKA (reference sequence).

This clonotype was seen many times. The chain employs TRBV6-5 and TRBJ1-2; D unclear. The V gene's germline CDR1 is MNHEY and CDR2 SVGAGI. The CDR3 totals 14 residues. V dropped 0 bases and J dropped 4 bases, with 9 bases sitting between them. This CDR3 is CASSYSQVSYGYTF. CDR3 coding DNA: TGTGCCAGCAGTTACTCGCAGGTGTCCTATGGCTACACCTTC.